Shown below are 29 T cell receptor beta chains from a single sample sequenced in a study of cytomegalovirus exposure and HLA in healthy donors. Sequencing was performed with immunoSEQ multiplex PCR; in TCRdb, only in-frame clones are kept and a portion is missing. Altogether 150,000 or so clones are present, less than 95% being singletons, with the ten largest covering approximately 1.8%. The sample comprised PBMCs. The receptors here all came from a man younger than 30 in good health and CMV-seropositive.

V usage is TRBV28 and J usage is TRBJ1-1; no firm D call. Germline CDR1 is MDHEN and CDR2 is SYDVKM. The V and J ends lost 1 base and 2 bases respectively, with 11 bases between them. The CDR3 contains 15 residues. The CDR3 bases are TGTGCCAGCAGTTTATTCGGGTCCGGAAACACTGAAGCTTTCTTT. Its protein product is CASSLFGSGNTEAFF.

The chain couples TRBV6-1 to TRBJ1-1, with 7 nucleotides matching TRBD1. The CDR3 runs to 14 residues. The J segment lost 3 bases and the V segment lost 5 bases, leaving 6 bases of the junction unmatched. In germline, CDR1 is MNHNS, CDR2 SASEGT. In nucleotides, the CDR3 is TGTGCCAGCAGTAAACGACAGGGCTACACTGAAGCTTTCTTT. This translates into CASSKRQGYTEAFF.

CDR3 sequence (DNA): TGTGCCATCAGTGGTTCGACAGGGGGTCTAGGTGGGGAGCAGTACTTC. It specifies CAISGSTGGLGGEQYF. V usage is TRBV10-3 and J usage is TRBJ2-7, with 9 bases matching TRBD1. Germline V gene data show CDR1 as ENHRY and CDR2 as SYGVKD. The CDR3 runs 16 residues. V shed 4 bases and J 7 bases; nucleotides not matched to a gene: 14.

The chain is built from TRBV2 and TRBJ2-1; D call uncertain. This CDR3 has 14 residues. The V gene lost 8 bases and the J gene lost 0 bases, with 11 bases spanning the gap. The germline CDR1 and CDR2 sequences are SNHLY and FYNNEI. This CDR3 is CASGSIASYNEQFF. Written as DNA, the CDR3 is TGTGCCAGCGGCTCGATAGCCTCCTACAATGAGCAGTTCTTC. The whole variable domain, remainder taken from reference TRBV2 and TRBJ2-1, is EPEVTQTPSHQVTQMGQEVILRCVPISNHLYFYWYRQILGQKVEFLVSFYNNEISEKSEIFDDQFSVERPDGSNFTLKIRSTKLEDSAMYFCASGSIASYNEQFFGPGTRLTVL.

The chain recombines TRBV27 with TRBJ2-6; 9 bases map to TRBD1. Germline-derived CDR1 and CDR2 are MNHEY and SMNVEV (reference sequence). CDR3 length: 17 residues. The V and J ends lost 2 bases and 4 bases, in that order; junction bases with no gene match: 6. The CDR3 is CASSLTGGYGGANVLTF. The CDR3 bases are TGTGCCAGCAGTTTAACAGGGGGCTACGGCGGGGCCAACGTCCTGACTTTC.

The CDR3 DNA is TGTGCCAGCAGTTCTACTAGCTTCAATGAGCAGTTCTTC. This sequence encodes CASSSTSFNEQFF. The V call is TRBV27, the J call TRBJ2-1; tentative D call: TRBD2 (6 bases). Trimming took 4 bases from V and 6 from J, leaving 10 bases between them. The CDR3 is 13 residues long. Per germline, CDR1 MNHEY and CDR2 SMNVEV (reference sequence).

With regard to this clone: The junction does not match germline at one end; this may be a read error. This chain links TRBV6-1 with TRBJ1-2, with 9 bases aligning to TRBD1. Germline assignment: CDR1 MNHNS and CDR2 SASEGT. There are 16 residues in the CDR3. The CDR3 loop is CASREGQGTANYGYTF. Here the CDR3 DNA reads TGTGCCAGCAGGGAAGGACAGGGGACAGCTAACTATGGCTACACCTTC.

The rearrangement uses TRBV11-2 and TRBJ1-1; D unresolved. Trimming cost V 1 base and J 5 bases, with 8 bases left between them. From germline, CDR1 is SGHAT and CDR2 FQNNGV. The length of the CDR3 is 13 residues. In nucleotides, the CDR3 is TGTGCCAGCAGCTTAGGGTCGGGTACTGAAGCTTTCTTT. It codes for CASSLGSGTEAFF.

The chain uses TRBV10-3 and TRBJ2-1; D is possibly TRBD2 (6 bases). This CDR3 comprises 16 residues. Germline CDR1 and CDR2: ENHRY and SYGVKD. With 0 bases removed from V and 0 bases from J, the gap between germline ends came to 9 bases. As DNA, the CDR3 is TGTGCCATCAGTGAGTCGCGGACTAACTCCTACAATGAGCAGTTCTTC. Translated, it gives CAISESRTNSYNEQFF.

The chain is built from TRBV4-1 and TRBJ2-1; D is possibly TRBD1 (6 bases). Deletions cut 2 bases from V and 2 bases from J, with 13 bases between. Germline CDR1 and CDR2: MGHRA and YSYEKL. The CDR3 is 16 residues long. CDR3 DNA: TGCGCCAGCAGCCAACACGAGGGGGAGACCTACAATGAGCAGTTCTTC. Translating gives CASSQHEGETYNEQFF.

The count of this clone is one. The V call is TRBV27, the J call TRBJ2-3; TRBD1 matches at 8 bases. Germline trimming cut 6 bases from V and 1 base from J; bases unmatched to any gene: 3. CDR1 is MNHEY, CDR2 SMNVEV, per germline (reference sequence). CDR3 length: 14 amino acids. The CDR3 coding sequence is TGTGCCAGCAGCCCGACAGGGGGCACAGATACGCAGTATTTT. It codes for CASSPTGGTDTQYF.

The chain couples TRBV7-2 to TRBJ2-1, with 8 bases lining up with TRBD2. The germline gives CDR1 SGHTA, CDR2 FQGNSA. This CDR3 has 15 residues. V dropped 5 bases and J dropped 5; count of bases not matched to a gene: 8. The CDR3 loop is CASSRGGSGNNEQFF. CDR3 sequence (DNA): TGTGCCAGCAGCCGAGGGGGTAGCGGGAACAATGAGCAGTTCTTC.

CDR3 region: CASSRQGVNTEAFF. CDR3 sequence (DNA): TGTGCCAGCAGTCGACAGGGTGTGAACACTGAAGCTTTCTTT. The V gene is TRBV2, the J gene TRBJ1-1; 7 bases align to TRBD1. Germline V CDR1 and CDR2: SNHLY, FYNNEI. The CDR3 is made up of 14 amino acids. Trimming took 5 bases from V and 0 from J; bases not matched to a gene: 3.

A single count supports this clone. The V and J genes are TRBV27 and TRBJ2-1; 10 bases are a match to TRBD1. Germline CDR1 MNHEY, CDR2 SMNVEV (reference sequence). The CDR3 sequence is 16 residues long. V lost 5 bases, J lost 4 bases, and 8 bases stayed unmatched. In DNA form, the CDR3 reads TGTGCCAGCAGTCAAACCGACAGGGGGCTGTACAATGAGCAGTTCTTC. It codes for CASSQTDRGLYNEQFF.

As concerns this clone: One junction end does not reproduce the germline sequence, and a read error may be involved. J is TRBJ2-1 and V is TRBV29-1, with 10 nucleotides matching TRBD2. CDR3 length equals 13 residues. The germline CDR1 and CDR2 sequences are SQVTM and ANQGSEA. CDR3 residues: CSVRLAGYNGQFF. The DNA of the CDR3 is TGCAGCGTTCGACTAGCGGGCTACAATGGGCAGTTCTTC.

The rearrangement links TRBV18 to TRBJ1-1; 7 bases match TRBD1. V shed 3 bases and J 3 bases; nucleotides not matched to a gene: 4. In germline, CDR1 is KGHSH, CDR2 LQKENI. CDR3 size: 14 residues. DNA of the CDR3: TGTGCCAGCTCACCGACAGGGACCGACACTGAAGCTTTCTTT. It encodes CASSPTGTDTEAFF.

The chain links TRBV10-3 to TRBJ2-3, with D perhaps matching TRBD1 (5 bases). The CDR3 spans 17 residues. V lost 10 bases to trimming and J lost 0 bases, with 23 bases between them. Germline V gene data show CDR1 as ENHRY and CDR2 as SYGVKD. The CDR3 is CATTKTTDTKSTDTQYF. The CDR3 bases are TGTGCCACCACTAAGACCACGGACACAAAAAGCACAGATACGCAGTATTTT.

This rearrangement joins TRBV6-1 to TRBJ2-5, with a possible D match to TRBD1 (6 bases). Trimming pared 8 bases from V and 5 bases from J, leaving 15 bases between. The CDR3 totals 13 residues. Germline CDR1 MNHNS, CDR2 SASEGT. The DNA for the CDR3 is TGTGCCAGCGGGACACAGCTCAGGGAGACCCAGTACTTC. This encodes CASGTQLRETQYF.

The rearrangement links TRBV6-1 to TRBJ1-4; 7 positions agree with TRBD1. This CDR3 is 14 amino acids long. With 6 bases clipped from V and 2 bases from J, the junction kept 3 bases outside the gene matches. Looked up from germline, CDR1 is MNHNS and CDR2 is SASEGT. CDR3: CASSVGQTNEKLFF. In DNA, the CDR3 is TGTGCCAGCAGCGTGGGACAGACTAATGAAAAACTGTTTTTT.

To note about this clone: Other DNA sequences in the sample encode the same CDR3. The CDR3 DNA follows: TGCGCCAGCAGCTTGACAGGGGATCAGCCCCAGCATTTT. It specifies CASSLTGDQPQHF. This sequence joins TRBV5-1 and TRBJ1-5; 7 nucleotides align to TRBD1. This CDR3 is built from 13 residues. The ends lost 1 base at V and 5 bases at J; junction bases unmatched: 0. Germline V CDR1 and CDR2: SGHRS, YFSETQ.

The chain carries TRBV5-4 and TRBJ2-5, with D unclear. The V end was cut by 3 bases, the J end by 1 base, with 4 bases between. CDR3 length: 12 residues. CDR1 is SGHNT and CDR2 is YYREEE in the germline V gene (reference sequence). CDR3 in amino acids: CASSSLQETQYF. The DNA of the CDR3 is TGTGCCAGCAGCTCCCTCCAAGAGACCCAGTACTTC.

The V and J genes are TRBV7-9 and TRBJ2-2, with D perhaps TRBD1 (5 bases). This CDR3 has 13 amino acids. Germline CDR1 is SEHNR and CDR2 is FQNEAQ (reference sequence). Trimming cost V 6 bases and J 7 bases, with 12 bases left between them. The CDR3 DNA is TGTGCCAGCAGGCAAGGGGCCAGCGGGGAGCTGTTTTTT. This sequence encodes CASRQGASGELFF.

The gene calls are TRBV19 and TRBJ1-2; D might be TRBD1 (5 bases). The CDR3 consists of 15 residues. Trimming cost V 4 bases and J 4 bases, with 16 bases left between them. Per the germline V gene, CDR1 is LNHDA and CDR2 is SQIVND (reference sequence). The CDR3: CASSTLQGFGYGYTF. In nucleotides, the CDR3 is TGTGCCAGTAGTACACTCCAGGGATTTGGCTATGGCTACACCTTC.

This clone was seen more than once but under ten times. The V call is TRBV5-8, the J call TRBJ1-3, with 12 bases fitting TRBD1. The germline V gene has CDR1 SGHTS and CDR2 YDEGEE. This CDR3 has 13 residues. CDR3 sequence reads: CGGQGAYGNTIYF. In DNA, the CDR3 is TGTGGGGGACAGGGGGCGTATGGAAACACCATATATTTT.

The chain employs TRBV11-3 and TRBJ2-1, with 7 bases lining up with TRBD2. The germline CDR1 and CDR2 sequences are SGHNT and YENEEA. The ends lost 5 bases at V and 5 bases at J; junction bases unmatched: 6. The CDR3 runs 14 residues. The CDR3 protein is CASSPGRENNEQFF. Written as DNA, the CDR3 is TGTGCCAGCAGCCCGGGGCGGGAGAACAATGAGCAGTTCTTC.

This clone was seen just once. The CDR3 nucleotides read TGTGCCAGCTCCCGCGAGATGAACACTGAAGCTTTCTTT. This translates into CASSREMNTEAFF. V usage is TRBV18 and J usage is TRBJ1-1; D call uncertain. V shed 6 bases and J shed 0 bases, with 8 bases lying between them. Germline CDR1 KGHSH, CDR2 LQKENI. The CDR3 sequence is 13 residues long. Full variable domain (missing parts from reference TRBV18 and TRBJ1-1): NAGVMQNPRHLVRRRGQEARLRCSPMKGHSHVYWYRQLPEEGLKFMVYLQKENIIDESGMPKERFSAEFPKEGPSILRIQQVVRGDSAAYFCASSREMNTEAFFGQGTRLTVV.

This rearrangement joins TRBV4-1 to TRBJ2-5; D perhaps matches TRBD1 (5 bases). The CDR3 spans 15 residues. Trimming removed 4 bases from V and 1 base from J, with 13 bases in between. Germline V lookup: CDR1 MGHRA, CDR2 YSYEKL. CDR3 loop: CASSLQGVSQETQYF. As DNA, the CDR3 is TGCGCCAGCAGCCTCCAAGGGGTTTCCCAAGAGACCCAGTACTTC.

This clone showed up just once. The CDR3 spells CASSIIPSTGELFF. CDR3 DNA: TGTGCCAGCAGTATAATACCGAGTACCGGGGAGCTGTTTTTT. The chain has TRBV6-5 and TRBJ2-2; D remains unclear. With 5 bases removed from V and 5 bases from J, the gap between germline ends came to 12 bases. Per the germline V gene, CDR1 is MNHEY and CDR2 is SVGAGI. The CDR3 consists of 14 residues.

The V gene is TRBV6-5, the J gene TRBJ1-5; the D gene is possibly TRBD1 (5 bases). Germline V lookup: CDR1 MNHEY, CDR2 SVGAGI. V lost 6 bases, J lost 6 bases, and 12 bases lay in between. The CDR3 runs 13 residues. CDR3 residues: CASSSDGGQPQHF. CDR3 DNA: TGTGCCAGCAGCTCAGACGGGGGTCAGCCCCAGCATTTT.